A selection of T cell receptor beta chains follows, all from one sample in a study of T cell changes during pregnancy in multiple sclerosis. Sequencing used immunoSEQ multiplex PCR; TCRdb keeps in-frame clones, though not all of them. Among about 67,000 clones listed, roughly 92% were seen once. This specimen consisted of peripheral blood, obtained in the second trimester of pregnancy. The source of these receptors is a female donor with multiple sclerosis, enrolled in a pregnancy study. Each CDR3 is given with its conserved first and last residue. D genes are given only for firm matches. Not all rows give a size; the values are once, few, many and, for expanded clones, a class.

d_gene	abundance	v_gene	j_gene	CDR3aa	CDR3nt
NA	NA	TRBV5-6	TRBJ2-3	CASSNSGGADTQYF	TGTGCCAGCAGCAACTCTGGAGGGGCAGATACGCAGTATTTT
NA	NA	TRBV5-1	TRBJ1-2	CASTVVHGDYGYTF	TGCGCCAGCACCGTTGTCCACGGGGACTATGGCTACACCTTC
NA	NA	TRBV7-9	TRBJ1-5	CASSLESGQGSNQPQHF	TGTGCCAGCAGCTTAGAGTCGGGACAAGGCAGCAATCAGCCCCAGCATTTT
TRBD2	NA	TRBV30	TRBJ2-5	CAWMKVAGGPTQYF	TGTGCCTGGATGAAGGTAGCGGGGGGCCCGACCCAGTACTTC
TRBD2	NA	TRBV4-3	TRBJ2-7	CASSQRPSGDYPFSYEQYF	TGCGCCAGCAGCCAGCGCCCATCGGGGGACTATCCTTTCTCCTACGAGCAGTACTTC
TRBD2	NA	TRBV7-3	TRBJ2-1	CASSFKPSGGISYNEQFF	TGTGCCAGCAGCTTTAAACCTAGCGGGGGGATCTCCTACAATGAGCAGTTCTTC
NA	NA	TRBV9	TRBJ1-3	CASSGIRTVSGNTIYF	TGTGCCAGCAGCGGAATTAGGACAGTTTCTGGAAACACCATATATTTT
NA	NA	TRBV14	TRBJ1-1	CASSQWQGSTEAFF	TGTGCCAGCAGCCAGTGGCAGGGAAGCACTGAAGCTTTCTTT
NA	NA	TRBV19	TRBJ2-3	CASMGDSDTQYF	TGTGCCAGTATGGGGGACTCAGATACGCAGTATTTT
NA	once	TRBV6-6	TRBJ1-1	CASTISTGEAFF	TGTGCCAGCACCATTTCAACTGGTGAAGCTTTCTTT
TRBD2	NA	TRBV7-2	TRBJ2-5	CASSSLAGVGYQETQYF	TGTGCCAGCAGCTCGCTAGCGGGGGTTGGGTACCAAGAGACCCAGTACTTC
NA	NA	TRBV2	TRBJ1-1	CASSEWGRGNTEAFF	TGTGCCAGCAGTGAATGGGGCAGAGGGAACACTGAAGCTTTCTTT
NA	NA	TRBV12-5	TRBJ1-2	CASGLTWRKNYGYTF	TGTGCTAGTGGTTTGACCTGGCGGAAGAACTATGGCTACACCTTC
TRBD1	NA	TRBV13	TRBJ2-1	CASTKYTGGKYNEQFF	TGTGCCAGCACCAAATATACAGGGGGAAAATACAATGAGCAGTTCTTC
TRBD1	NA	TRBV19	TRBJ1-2	CASSRRQGEVRGYGYTF	TGTGCCAGTAGTAGAAGACAGGGGGAAGTGCGTGGCTATGGCTACACCTTC
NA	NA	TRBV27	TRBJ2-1	CASSLVGSSYNEQFF	TGTGCCAGCAGTTTGGTGGGGAGCTCCTACAATGAGCAGTTCTTC
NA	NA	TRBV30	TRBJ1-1	CAWSPSDISGAFF	TGTGCCTGGAGTCCGTCGGACATCTCAGGAGCTTTCTTT
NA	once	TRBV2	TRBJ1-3	CATSRGGSGNTIYF	TGTGCCACCTCCCGGGGAGGGTCGGGAAACACCATATATTTT
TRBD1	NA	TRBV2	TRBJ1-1	CASRPDSGTGPRSTEAFF	TGTGCCAGCAGGCCCGACTCCGGGACAGGGCCCCGAAGCACTGAAGCTTTCTTT
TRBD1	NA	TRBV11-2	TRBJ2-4	CASSELTGSRDIQYF	TGTGCCAGCAGTGAGCTGACAGGGTCGAGAGACATTCAGTACTTC
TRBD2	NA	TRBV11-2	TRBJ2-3	CASSLIAGLGDTQYF	TGTGCCAGCAGCCTGATAGCGGGATTAGGGGATACGCAGTATTTT
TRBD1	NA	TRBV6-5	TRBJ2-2	CASSYDWDSYTGELFF	TGTGCCAGCAGTTACGATTGGGACAGTTACACCGGGGAGCTGTTTTTT
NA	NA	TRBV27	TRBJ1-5	CASSLTGNQPQHF	TGTGCCAGCAGTTTAACGGGGAATCAGCCCCAGCATTTT
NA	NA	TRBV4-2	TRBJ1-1	CASRQAVSDLRTEAFF	TGTGCCAGCAGACAGGCAGTTTCGGATTTGAGGACTGAAGCTTTCTTT
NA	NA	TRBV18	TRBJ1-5	CASSSGVEGGNQPQHF	TGTGCCAGCTCATCAGGGGTAGAGGGCGGGAATCAGCCCCAGCATTTT
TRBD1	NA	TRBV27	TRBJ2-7	CASSPSGTVTYEQYF	TGTGCCAGCAGCCCTTCGGGGACAGTTACCTACGAGCAGTACTTC
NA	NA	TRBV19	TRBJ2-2	CASRENANTGELFF	TGTGCCAGTAGAGAGAACGCGAACACCGGGGAGCTGTTTTTT
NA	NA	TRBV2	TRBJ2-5	CASSDEGRETQYF	TGTGCCAGCAGTGACGAGGGGAGGGAGACCCAGTACTTC
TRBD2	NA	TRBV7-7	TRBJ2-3	CASSLGLAVTDTQYF	TGTGCCAGCAGCTTAGGACTAGCTGTTACAGATACGCAGTATTTT
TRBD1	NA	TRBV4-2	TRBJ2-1	CASSRTISQGALVYEQFF	TGTGCCAGCAGCCGGACTATCTCTCAGGGGGCCCTCGTCTATGAGCAGTTCTTC
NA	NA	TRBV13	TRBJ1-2	CASSGRGQTHYGYTF	TGTGCCAGCAGCGGCCGAGGACAGACCCACTATGGCTACACCTTC
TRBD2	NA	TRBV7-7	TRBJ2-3	CASSLGLAGTTDTQYF	TGTGCCAGCAGCCTCGGACTAGCGGGGACCACAGATACGCAGTATTTT
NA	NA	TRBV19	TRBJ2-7	CASSLPSYEQYF	TGTGCCAGTAGTCTCCCGTCCTACGAGCAGTACTTC
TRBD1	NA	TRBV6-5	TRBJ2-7	CASSYIRDRAYEQYF	TGTGCCAGCAGTTATATAAGGGACAGGGCCTACGAGCAGTACTTC
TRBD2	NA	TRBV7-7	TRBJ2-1	CASSLARGTEQFF	TGTGCCAGCAGCTTAGCGCGGGGGACTGAGCAGTTCTTC
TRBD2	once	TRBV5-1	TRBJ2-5	CASAGTSGRPMETQYF	TGCGCCAGCGCCGGGACTAGCGGGAGGCCGATGGAGACCCAGTACTTC
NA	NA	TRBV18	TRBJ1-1	CASSPLSGSATEAFF	TGTGCCAGCTCACCACTCTCGGGATCGGCGACTGAAGCTTTCTTT
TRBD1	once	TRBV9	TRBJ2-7	CASSLGQGSEQYF	TGTGCCAGCAGCTTAGGACAGGGAAGCGAGCAGTACTTC
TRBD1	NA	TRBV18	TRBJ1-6	CASSAGTGETPLHF	TGTGCCAGCTCCGCCGGGACAGGGGAGACACCCCTCCACTTT
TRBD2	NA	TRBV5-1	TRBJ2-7	CASSLGLAGGGSYEQYF	TGCGCCAGCAGCTTGGGACTAGCGGGGGGGGGATCCTACGAGCAGTACTTC
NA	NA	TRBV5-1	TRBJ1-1	CASSLEFGSEAFF	TGCGCCAGCAGCTTGGAATTCGGGTCAGAAGCTTTCTTT
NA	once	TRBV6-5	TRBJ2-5	CASSYSWGLRGTQYF	TGTGCCAGCAGTTACTCTTGGGGGCTAAGGGGGACCCAGTACTTC
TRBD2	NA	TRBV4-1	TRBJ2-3	CASSQDPLLAGLSDTQYF	TGCGCCAGCAGCCAAGATCCCCTCCTAGCGGGTCTATCAGATACGCAGTATTTT
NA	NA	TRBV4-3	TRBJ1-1	CASSQDLGDYAFF	TGCGCCAGCAGCCAAGATCTCGGGGACTACGCTTTCTTT
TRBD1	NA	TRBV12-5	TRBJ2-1	CASGLPIGGQGVNEQFF	TGTGCTAGTGGTTTGCCCATCGGCGGACAGGGGGTTAATGAGCAGTTCTTC
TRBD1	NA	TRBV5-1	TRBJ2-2	CASSLGDSNTGELFF	TGCGCCAGCAGCTTGGGGGACAGTAACACCGGGGAGCTGTTTTTT
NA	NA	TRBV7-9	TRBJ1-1	CASSPKGLMRTEAFF	TGTGCCAGCAGCCCAAAGGGACTTATGAGGACTGAAGCTTTCTTT
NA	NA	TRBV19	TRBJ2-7	CASRSSGSTYEQYF	TGTGCCAGTAGATCTTCCGGGAGTACTTACGAGCAGTACTTC
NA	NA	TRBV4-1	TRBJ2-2	CASRGNEGGHTGELFF	TGCGCCAGCCGGGGGAACGAGGGCGGGCACACCGGGGAGCTGTTTTTT
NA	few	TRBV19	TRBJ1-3	CASTPPGIRNTIYF	TGTGCCAGTACCCCTCCAGGCATCCGAAACACCATATATTTT
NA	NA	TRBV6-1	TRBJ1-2	CAIRDSGLYGYTF	TGTGCCATCCGGGACTCTGGGCTCTATGGCTACACCTTC
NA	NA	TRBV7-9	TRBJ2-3	CASSLSGDSTDTQYF	TGTGCCAGCAGCTTAAGCGGAGATAGCACAGATACGCAGTATTTT
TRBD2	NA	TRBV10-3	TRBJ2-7	CAIRSGAGGAYEQYF	TGTGCCATCAGGTCTGGAGCGGGAGGGGCCTACGAGCAGTACTTC
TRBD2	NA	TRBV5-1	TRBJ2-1	CASGTSLDNEQFF	TGCGCCAGCGGGACTAGCTTAGACAATGAGCAGTTCTTC
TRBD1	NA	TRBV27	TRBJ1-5	CASSSGTGGGQPQHF	TGTGCCAGCAGTTCCGGGACAGGAGGAGGTCAGCCCCAGCATTTT
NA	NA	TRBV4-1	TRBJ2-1	CASSQGTLLGEQFF	TGCGCCAGCAGCCAAGGGACATTACTGGGTGAGCAGTTCTTC
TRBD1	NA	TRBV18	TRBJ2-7	CASSPFDRVAEQYF	TGTGCCAGCTCACCGTTTGACAGGGTTGCCGAGCAGTACTTC
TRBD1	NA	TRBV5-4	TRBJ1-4	CASSPGQGSEKLFF	TGTGCCAGCAGCCCGGGACAGGGGAGTGAAAAACTGTTTTTT
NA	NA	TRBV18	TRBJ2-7	CASSPRQFSYEQYF	TGTGCCAGCTCACCTAGACAGTTCTCCTACGAGCAGTACTTC
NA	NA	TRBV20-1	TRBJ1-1	CSLAGEAFF	TGCAGTCTAGCCGGCGAAGCTTTCTTT